This passage covers 12 T cell receptor beta chains from one sample sequenced in a study of vaccination effects on CD4 cells after COVID-19 (dated by TCRdb to the early 2020s). Preparation of the library involved the immunoSEQ multiplex PCR assay. The table was pulled from immuneACCESS by TCRdb, which kept in-frame rearrangements only. Such tables lose some clones; where checked, under half of the loss comes from unresolved V genes, and the rest has no known cause. The sample includes about 54,000 clones, with around 86% observed a single time. The ten top clones hold roughly 2.2% of the sample. Antigens of these TCRs are unknown. To identify antigen-specific CD4+ T cell clonotypes by their expansion, the ViraFEST assay first stimulated PBMC with viral peptide pools and then applied TCR sequencing. After 10 days of culture, CD4+ T cells were isolated with the EasySep CD4+ T cell isolation kit. The material was CD4+ T cells from PBMCs cultured with HCoV-229E spike peptides, obtained before COVID-19 vaccination. The cell subset or site tag for this specimen amounts to: HCoV-229E spike overlapping peptide pool stimulation. The source of these receptors is a human donor who received a COVID-19 vaccine.

The J gene is TRBJ2-6, the V gene TRBV28, with TRBD1 matching over 8 bases. Trimming removed 10 bases from V and 0 bases from J; junction bases left unmatched: 2. Germline V CDR1 and CDR2: MDHEN, SYDVKM. CDR3 length equals 14 residues. CDR3 residues: CATDRDSGANVLTF. CDR3 sequence (DNA): TGTGCCACGGACAGGGACTCTGGGGCCAACGTCCTGACTTTC.

The J gene is TRBJ1-1, the V gene TRBV24-1, with unresolved D. The V and J ends lost 3 bases and 5 bases respectively, with 6 bases between them. This CDR3 is 12 amino acids long. Germline V CDR1 and CDR2: KGHDR, SFDVKD. For the CDR3, the DNA is TGTGCCACCAGTGATGGTATAACTGAAGCTTTCTTT. It specifies CATSDGITEAFF.

This clone came up once. The rearrangement uses TRBV25-1 and TRBJ2-3, with 8 bases aligning to TRBD1. V lost 3 bases to trimming and J lost 5 bases; unmatched junction nucleotides: 4. There are 14 residues in the CDR3. Germline-derived CDR1 and CDR2 are MGHDK and SYGVNS. The CDR3 DNA follows: TGTGCCAGCAGTGAGGCACAGGGGGAAGATACGCAGTATTTT. It yields the protein CASSEAQGEDTQYF.

This clone was seen more than once but under ten times. This rearrangement joins TRBV6-5 to TRBJ1-5; TRBD1 aligns across 8 bases. Losses at the gene ends were 6 bases for V and 7 bases for J; bases not matched to a gene: 8. The V gene's germline CDR1 is MNHEY and CDR2 SVGAGI. This CDR3 is built from 14 residues. CDR3 protein: CASRDRDLWQPQHF. The CDR3 coding sequence is TGTGCCAGCAGGGACAGGGACCTATGGCAGCCCCAGCATTTT.

The CDR3 DNA follows: TGTGCCAGCAGCGTAGGAGGGGGGACCTACAATGAGCAGTTCTTC. Its translation: CASSVGGGTYNEQFF. The chain has TRBV9 and TRBJ2-1; the D call may be TRBD1 or TRBD2 (6 bases each). V was shortened by 0 bases and J by 2 bases, with 9 bases between the two germline ends. The CDR3 loop spans 15 amino acids. Germline CDR1 SGDLS, CDR2 YYNGEE.

The chain links TRBV7-9 to TRBJ2-4; TRBD1 is a possible D gene (6 bases). This CDR3 is built from 17 residues. The germline V gene has CDR1 SEHNR and CDR2 FQNEAQ (reference sequence). V was trimmed by 1 base and J by 3 bases, leaving 16 bases between them. Here the CDR3 reads CASSLGPAQGSKNIQYF. The CDR3 DNA sequence: TGTGCCAGCAGCTTAGGGCCAGCACAGGGAAGCAAAAACATTCAGTACTTC. Filled out from reference TRBV7-9 and TRBJ2-4, the complete variable domain reads DTGVSQNPRHKITKRGQNVTFRCDPISEHNRLYWYRQTLGQGPEFLTYFQNEAQLEKSRLLSDRFSAERPKGSFSTLEIQRTEQGDSAMYLCASSLGPAQGSKNIQYFGAGTRLSVL.

This chain joins TRBV28 and TRBJ2-2; 11 bases are a match to TRBD1. Trimming took 5 bases from V and 6 from J; bases not matched to a gene: 11. CDR1 is MDHEN and CDR2 is SYDVKM in the germline V gene. This CDR3 region has 17 residues. The chain's CDR3 is CASSPGQGAREAGELFF. The CDR3 DNA reads TGTGCCAGCAGTCCAGGACAGGGGGCGCGGGAGGCCGGGGAGCTGTTTTTT.

This clone was found once. The rearrangement links TRBV15 to TRBJ1-1, with D maybe TRBD1 (5 bases). CDR3 length: 14 residues. Germline CDR1 LNHNV, CDR2 YYDKDF (reference sequence). The V end was cut by 0 bases, the J end by 11 bases, with 16 bases between. The CDR3, as DNA: TGTGCCACCAGCAGAGATCGGCAGGGTGGGTTGGCTTTCTTT. Its protein is CATSRDRQGGLAFF.

The chain joins TRBV3-1 (or the pseudogene TRBV3-2) to TRBJ1-5; the D is unclear. In germline, CDR1 is LGHDT, CDR2 YNNKEL (reference sequence). The CDR3 length is 15 residues. The V end lost 0 bases, the J end lost 6 bases, and 12 bases lay between the germline ends. CDR3 bases: TGTGCCAGCAGCCAAGACTTGGGTCCCGGTCAGCCCCAGCATTTT. Its protein product is CASSQDLGPGQPQHF.

The chain joins TRBV19 to TRBJ1-6, with a possible D match to TRBD1 (5 bases). Per germline, CDR1 LNHDA and CDR2 SQIVND (reference sequence). The V and J ends lost 4 bases and 7 bases respectively, with 11 bases between them. The CDR3 covers 14 residues. The CDR3 sequence is CASSTGRSNSPLHF. Here the CDR3 DNA reads TGTGCCAGTAGTACGGGACGATCAAATTCACCCCTCCACTTT. Supplemented by reference TRBV19 and TRBJ1-6, the full variable domain reads DGGITQSPKYLFRKEGQNVTLSCEQNLNHDAMYWYRQDPGQGLRLIYYSQIVNDFQKGDIAEGYSVSREKKESFPLTVTSAQKNPTAFYLCASSTGRSNSPLHFGNGTRLTVT.

A few counts support this clone. This chain links TRBV10-3 with TRBJ1-5; possible D gene TRBD1, 5 bases. The V gene lost 0 bases and the J gene lost 7 bases, with 10 bases spanning the gap. Per germline, CDR1 ENHRY and CDR2 SYGVKD. The CDR3 consists of 14 residues. CDR3 loop: CAISESTQGQPQHF. The CDR3 coding sequence is TGTGCCATCAGTGAGTCGACTCAGGGACAGCCCCAGCATTTT.

The chain recombines TRBV2 with TRBJ2-5; 8 bases map to TRBD2. The CDR3 length is 13 residues. Germline V gene data show CDR1 as SNHLY and CDR2 as FYNNEI. Germline trimming cut 6 bases from V and 2 bases from J; bases unmatched to any gene: 2. The CDR3 loop is CASRRGAQETQYF. The CDR3 DNA follows: TGTGCCAGCAGGCGGGGGGCTCAAGAGACCCAGTACTTC.